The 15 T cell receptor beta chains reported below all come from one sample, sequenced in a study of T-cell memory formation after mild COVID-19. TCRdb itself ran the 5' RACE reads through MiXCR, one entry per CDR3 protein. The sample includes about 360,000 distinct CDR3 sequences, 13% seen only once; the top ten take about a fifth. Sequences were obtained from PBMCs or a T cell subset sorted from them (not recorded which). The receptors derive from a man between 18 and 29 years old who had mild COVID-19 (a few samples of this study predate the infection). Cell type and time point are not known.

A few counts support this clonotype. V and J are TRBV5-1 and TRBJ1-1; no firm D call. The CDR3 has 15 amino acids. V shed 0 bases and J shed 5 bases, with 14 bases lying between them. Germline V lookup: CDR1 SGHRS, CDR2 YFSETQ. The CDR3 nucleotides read TGCGCCAGCAGCTTGGCCGGTGGTTTCGGGACTGAAGCTTTCTTT. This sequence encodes CASSLAGGFGTEAFF. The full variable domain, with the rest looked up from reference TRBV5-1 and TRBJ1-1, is KAGVTQTPRYLIKTRGQQVTLSCSPISGHRSVSWYQQTPGQGLQFLFEYFSETQRNKGNFPGRFSGRQFSNSRSEMNVSTLELGDSALYLCASSLAGGFGTEAFFGQGTRLTVV.

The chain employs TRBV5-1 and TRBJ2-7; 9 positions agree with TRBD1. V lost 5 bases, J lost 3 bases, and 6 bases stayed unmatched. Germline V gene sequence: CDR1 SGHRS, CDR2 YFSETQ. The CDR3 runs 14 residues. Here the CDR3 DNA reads TGCGCCAGCAGAATCCGACAGGGGGGCTACGAGCAGTACTTC. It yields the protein CASRIRQGGYEQYF. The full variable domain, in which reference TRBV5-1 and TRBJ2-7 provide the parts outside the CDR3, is KAGVTQTPRYLIKTRGQQVTLSCSPISGHRSVSWYQQTPGQGLQFLFEYFSETQRNKGNFPGRFSGRQFSNSRSEMNVSTLELGDSALYLCASRIRQGGYEQYFGPGTRLTVT.

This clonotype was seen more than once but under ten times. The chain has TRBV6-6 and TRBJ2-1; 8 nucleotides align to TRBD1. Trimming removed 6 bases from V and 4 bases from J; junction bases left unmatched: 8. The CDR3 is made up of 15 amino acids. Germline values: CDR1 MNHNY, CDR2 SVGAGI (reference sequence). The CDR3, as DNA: TGTGCCAGCAGAAACGGACAGGGAACTTACAATGAGCAGTTCTTC. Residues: CASRNGQGTYNEQFF.

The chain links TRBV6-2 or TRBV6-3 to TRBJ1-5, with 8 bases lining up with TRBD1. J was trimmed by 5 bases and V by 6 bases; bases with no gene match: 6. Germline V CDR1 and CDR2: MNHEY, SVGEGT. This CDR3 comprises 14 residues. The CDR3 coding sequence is TGTGCCAGCAGGAGTTTACAGGGGGATCAGCCCCAGCATTTT. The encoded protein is CASRSLQGDQPQHF.

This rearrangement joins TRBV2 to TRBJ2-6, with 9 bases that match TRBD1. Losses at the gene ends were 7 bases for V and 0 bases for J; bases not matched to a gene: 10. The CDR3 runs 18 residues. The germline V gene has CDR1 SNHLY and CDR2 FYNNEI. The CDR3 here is CASTRSGQGSSGANVLTF. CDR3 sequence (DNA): TGTGCCAGCACTCGATCGGGACAGGGCAGCTCTGGGGCCAACGTCCTGACTTTC.

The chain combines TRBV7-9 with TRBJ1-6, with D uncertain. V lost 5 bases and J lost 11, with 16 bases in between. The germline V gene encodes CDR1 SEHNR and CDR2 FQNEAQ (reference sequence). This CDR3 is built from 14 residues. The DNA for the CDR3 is TGTGCCAGCAGCACTCAGGAGGGTGGAGCACCCCTCCACTTT. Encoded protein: CASSTQEGGAPLHF.

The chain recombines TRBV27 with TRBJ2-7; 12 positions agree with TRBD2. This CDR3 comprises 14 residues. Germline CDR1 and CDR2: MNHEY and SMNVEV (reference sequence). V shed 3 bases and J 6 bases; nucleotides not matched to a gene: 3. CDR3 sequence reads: CASSFLAGGLEQYF. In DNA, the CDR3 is TGTGCCAGCAGTTTCCTAGCGGGGGGGCTCGAGCAGTACTTC.

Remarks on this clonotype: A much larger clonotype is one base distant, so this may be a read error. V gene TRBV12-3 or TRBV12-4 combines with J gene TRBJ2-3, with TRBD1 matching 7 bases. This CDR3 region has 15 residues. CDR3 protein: CSSSSPGTVPDTQYF. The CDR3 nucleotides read TGTTCCAGCAGCTCACCCGGGACAGTCCCAGATACGCAGTATTTT.

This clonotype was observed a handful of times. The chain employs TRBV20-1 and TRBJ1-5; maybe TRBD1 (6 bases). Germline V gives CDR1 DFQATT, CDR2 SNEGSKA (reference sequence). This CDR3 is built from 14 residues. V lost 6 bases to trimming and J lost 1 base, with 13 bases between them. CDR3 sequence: CSALRGSSNQPQHF. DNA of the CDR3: TGCAGTGCCCTCAGGGGCAGCAGCAATCAGCCCCAGCATTTT.

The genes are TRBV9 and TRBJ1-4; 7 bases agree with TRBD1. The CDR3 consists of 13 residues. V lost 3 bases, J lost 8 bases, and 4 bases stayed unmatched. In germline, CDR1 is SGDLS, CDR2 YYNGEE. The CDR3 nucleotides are TGTGCCAGCAGCGCCACAGGGGTAGAAAAACTGTTTTTT. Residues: CASSATGVEKLFF.

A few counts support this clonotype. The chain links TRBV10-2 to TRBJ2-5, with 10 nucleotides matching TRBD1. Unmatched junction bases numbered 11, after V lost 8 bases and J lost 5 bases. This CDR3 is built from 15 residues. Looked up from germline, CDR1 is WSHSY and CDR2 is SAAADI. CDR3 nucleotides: TGCGCCAGCCGTCCCGGGACAGGGGTTGGCGAGACCCAGTACTTC. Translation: CASRPGTGVGETQYF.

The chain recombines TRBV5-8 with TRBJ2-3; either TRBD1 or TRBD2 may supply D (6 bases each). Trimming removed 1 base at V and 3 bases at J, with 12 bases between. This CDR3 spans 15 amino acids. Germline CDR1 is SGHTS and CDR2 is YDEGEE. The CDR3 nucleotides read TGTGCCAGCAGCTTGCCCGGGGGCCGGACAGATACGCAGTATTTT. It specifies CASSLPGGRTDTQYF.

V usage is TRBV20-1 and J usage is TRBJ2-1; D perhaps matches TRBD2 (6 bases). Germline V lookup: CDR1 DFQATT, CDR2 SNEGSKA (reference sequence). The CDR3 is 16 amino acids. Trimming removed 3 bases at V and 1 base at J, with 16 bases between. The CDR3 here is CSASLGGVGSYNEQFF. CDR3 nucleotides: TGCAGTGCTAGTTTGGGCGGGGTCGGGTCCTACAATGAGCAGTTCTTC.

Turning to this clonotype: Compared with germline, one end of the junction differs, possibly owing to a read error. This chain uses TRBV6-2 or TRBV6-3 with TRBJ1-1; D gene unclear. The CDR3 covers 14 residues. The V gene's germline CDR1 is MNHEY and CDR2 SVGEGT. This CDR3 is CASSYPQLNTEAFF. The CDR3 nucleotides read TGTGCCAGCAGTTACCCACAATTGAATACTGAAGCTTTCTTT.

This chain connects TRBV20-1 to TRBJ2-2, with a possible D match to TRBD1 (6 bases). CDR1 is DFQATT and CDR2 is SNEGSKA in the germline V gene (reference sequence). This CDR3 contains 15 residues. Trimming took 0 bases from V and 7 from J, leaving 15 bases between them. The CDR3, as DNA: TGCAGTGCTAGAGACTACAGGGCCCGGGGCGGGGAGCTGTTTTTT. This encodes CSARDYRARGGELFF.